This T cell receptor (beta chain) was identified in a study of human T cells and chemical hapten exposure (dated by TCRdb to the early 2020s). Background for the entire study: For sensitization, 2% DPC in acetone was applied to an approximately 2 cm by approximately 2 cm area of upper inner arm skin. Under 30 alopecia patients gave blood for TCR sequencing at one to four time points (pre-sensitization, 2, 6 and 24 weeks). Throughout the approximately 26-week study period, patients were also given weekly therapeutic DPC doses on the scalp. The patient cohort, mostly female, included alopecia areata with under or over 50% scalp involvement, alopecia totalis and alopecia universalis. Patch testing was done on the upper back using Finn chambers containing 0.01% DPC, and results were scored after 6 days according to International Contact Dermatitis Research Group standards. Patient blood was sampled pre-sensitization (week 0) and at 2, 6 and about 24 weeks after DPC sensitization. In alopecia patients, the study followed how the peripheral blood TCR repertoire changed in vivo over primary and secondary sensitization to diphenylcyclopropenone (DPC), a hapten. The libraries were sequenced as a pool, and the TCR yield per sample differed mostly because of small variations in library volumes within the pool. Overall study results and their limits: No change with DPC sensitization was found in the number of TCRs above 1 in 1000 frequency, and no evidence of global repertoire structure alterations was found. After repeated subsampling, changes were observed in the strength of the expansion versus patch-test correlation and in the threshold at which the correlation became significant. Alopecia, a presumed autoimmune disease, was present in all patients, so the immune response of the patients might differ from that of healthy individuals. The number of PT1 expanded TCRs positively correlated with patch test score, significant at thresholds 8, 16 and 32 but not 4. Expanded TCRs formed significantly more large CDR3 similarity clusters than pre-sensitization or healthy control sets, consistent with antigen-driven responses.

Receptor amplification or capture employed RACE. Sequencing was performed on a NextSeq 500. Library preparation attached unique molecular identifiers to individual cDNA molecules for quantitative, reproducible TCR counting. For every blood RNA sample, sequencing covered both the TCR alpha and TCR beta chains. Per the authors' processing: A median of around 96,000 TCRs per sample was observed, with a range of 23,224 to 690,600. V, J and CDR3 annotation of the TCR reads was carried out using the Decombinator software suite. For the PS versus PT1 abundance plots, all samples were subsampled to the same number of TCRs (28,000). Expanded TCRs were defined as absent before sensitization and observed at least eight times at the 2-week time point. TCRdb cleaned the public reads at Q25 with fastp, built clones with MiXCR and kept in-frame beta chains. CDR3 protein sequences are deduplicated, and each keeps its most common genes and DNA. TCRdb, not the authors, supplied the V and J calls. For this sample there are approximately 320,000 distinct CDR3 sequences; around 5.5% appear just once. The ten largest clones take up around 8.6% of the sample.

This specimen's time point label, per the study, means: pre-sensitization, week 0. The treatment or condition label here, explained by the study, means: therapeutic diphenylcyclopropenone sensitization with weekly scalp DPC. At every patch-test visit, the blood draw took place before the patch test was put on. To be eligible, patients had to be aged 18 to 70, diagnosed with alopecia and judged suitable for DPC therapy, while pregnant patients were excluded. Total RNA was extracted from unfractionated whole blood collected in Tempus Blood RNA tubes. This clonotype was seen at least ten times. Its recognized antigen is unknown. Per-base qualities were not stored, and no clone one base away is much larger. Reading from cysteine to phenylalanine, the CDR3 counts 14 amino acids. Only the CDR3 part of the read is kept: 42 bases, read in frame from the first base. Taken from the germline V gene, the CDR1 and CDR2 loops are MNHEY and SVGEGT. Relative to germline, V is missing 4 bases and J is missing 4 bases, with 4 bases of the junction outside any gene match.

This TCR derives from a woman under 30 with alopecia areata. Some clones in this sample may be carry-over from other donors' samples. Material: whole blood, obtained in connection with sensitization to the hapten diphenylcyclopropenone (DPC). The chain uses TRBV6-2 or TRBV6-3 and TRBJ2-5; 9 middle bases align to TRBD2. The CDR3 protein: CASSSGLAPETQYF. The sequence in DNA is TGTGCCAGCAGTTCCGGACTAGCGCCAGAGACCCAGTACTTC.